Sequencing of this T cell receptor (beta chain) was carried out in a study of blood T cell repertoires in COVID-19. On the study more broadly: Recovered Cohort 3 donors showed two negative PCRs, clearance, or symptom resolution. COVID-19 samples collected from the United States, Italy and Spain covered acute and convalescent phases. Nucleic acid was either cDNA or gDNA, and it came from T cells, B-cell-depleted T cells, or PBMCs.

Profiled with immunoSEQ multiplex PCR; TCRdb holds only in-frame clones, not every one. The sample consists of a few hundred thousand clones, more than 75% of them appearing once. From germline, CDR1 is SGHNT and CDR2 YYREEE (reference sequence). The CDR3 is made up of 14 amino acids. The J segment lost 2 bases and the V segment lost 4 bases, leaving 4 bases of the junction unmatched. This clone was counted once. The material sequenced was PBMCs or T cells enriched from blood (not recorded which). This chain joins TRBV5-4 and TRBJ1-2; 8 bases line up with TRBD1. The receptor was derived from a young man in a cohort exposed to, infected with or recovered from COVID-19 (not recorded which). DNA for the CDR3: TGTGCCAGCAGCCCAAGGACAGGGAACTATGGCTACACCTTC. Its translation is CASSPRTGNYGYTF.